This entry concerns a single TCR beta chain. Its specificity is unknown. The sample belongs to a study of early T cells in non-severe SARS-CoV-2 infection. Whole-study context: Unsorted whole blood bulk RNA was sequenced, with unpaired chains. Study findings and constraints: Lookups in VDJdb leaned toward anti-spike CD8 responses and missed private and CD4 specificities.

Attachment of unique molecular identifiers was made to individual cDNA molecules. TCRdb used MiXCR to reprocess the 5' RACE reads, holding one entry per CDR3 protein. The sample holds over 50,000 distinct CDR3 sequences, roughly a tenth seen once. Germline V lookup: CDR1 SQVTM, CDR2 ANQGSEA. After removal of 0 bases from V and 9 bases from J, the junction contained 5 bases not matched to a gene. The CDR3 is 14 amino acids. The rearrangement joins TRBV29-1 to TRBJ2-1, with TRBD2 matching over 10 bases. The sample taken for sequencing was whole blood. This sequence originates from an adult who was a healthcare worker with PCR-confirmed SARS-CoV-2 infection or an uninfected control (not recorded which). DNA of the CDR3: TGCAGCGTTGAAGATCGCCTAGCGGGGGTTGAGCAGTTCTTC. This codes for CSVEDRLAGVEQFF.